Each of the 5 T cell receptor beta chains below was sequenced from the same sample in a study of cytomegalovirus exposure and HLA in healthy donors. The PCR contained 60 Vbeta and 13 Jbeta primers. This table comes from immunoSEQ multiplex PCR, and its TCRdb copy is limited to in-frame clones, with some not included. The data show under 200,000 clones, around 68% seen once. Input material: PBMCs. The source of these receptors is a man aged 50-59 years in good health and CMV-seronegative.

The chain is built from TRBV11-2 and TRBJ1-2; D perhaps matches TRBD1 (5 bases). V lost 0 bases, J lost 1 base, and 24 bases lay in between. The CDR3 covers 20 residues. Germline V gene sequence: CDR1 SGHAT, CDR2 FQNNGV. CDR3 sequence (DNA): TGTGCCAGCAGCTTAGACCCGGTCCGAGACAGATTCTTTATTAACTATGGCTACACCTTC. It encodes CASSLDPVRDRFFINYGYTF.

V gene TRBV25-1 combines with J gene TRBJ2-1; no clear D gene. CDR3 length equals 11 residues. Looked up from germline, CDR1 is MGHDK and CDR2 is SYGVNS. V was trimmed by 4 bases and J by 9 bases, leaving 7 bases between them. The DNA of the CDR3 is TGTGCCAGCAGTGCCAGGATTGAGCAGTTCTTC. Encoded protein: CASSARIEQFF.

This clone has only a few counts. The chain has TRBV6-5 and TRBJ1-1; 11 bases agree with TRBD1. Germline V gene lookup returns CDR1 MNHEY and CDR2 SVGAGI. The CDR3 totals 15 residues. V dropped 0 bases and J dropped 7; count of bases not matched to a gene: 4. CDR3 DNA sequence: TGTGCCAGCAGTTACTCGGGACAGGGGGACAATGAAGCTTTCTTT. This sequence encodes CASSYSGQGDNEAFF.

The genes are TRBV7-9 and TRBJ2-4; possibly TRBD2 for D (6 bases). Germline V gene data show CDR1 as SEHNR and CDR2 as FQNEAQ (reference sequence). V was cut by 5 bases and J by 1 base, with 15 bases left in between. The CDR3 loop spans 16 amino acids. CDR3 sequence: CASSQSGEAAKNIQYF. The CDR3 coding sequence is TGTGCCAGCAGCCAGTCGGGGGAGGCGGCCAAAAACATTCAGTACTTC.

The DNA of the CDR3 is TGTGCCAGCAGACCCGACAGTCAACAAGAAAAACTGTTTTTT. Its protein product is CASRPDSQQEKLFF. The V call is TRBV5-4, the J call TRBJ1-4; weak D call: TRBD1 (5 bases). In germline, CDR1 is SGHNT, CDR2 YYREEE (reference sequence). V lost 5 bases and J lost 8, with 16 bases in between. The CDR3 runs 14 residues.